The rows below give T cell receptor beta chains drawn from one sample of a study of T cell responses to AZD1222 COVID-19 vaccine. Generated by immunoSEQ multiplex PCR, the TCRdb table keeps only in-frame clones and is missing some. In the table there are 100,000 or so clones, approximately 87% of which are singletons. The starting material was peripheral blood, obtained on day 0 of MenACWY control vaccination. These receptor sequences come from an adult in good health. Each CDR3 is given with its conserved first and last residue. A D gene is named only where the DNA matches it firmly. Size tells how often a clone was seen (once, few, many) or the class of an expanded clone, and some rows leave it out.

clone_size	d_call	v_call	j_call	cdr3_nt	cdr3_aa
.	TRBD1	TRBV5-1	TRBJ2-7	TGCGCCAGCAGCCACGGACAGGGCTACGAGCAGTACTTC	CASSHGQGYEQYF
few	.	TRBV6-2/TRBV6-3	TRBJ1-5	TGTGCCAGCAGTGGCCGGGGCCCAGCCCGTGATCAGCCCCAGCATTTT	CASSGRGPARDQPQHF
.	TRBD1	TRBV3-1/TRBV3-2	TRBJ2-3	TGTGCCAGCAGCCTAGACAGGGGGCAGGGAGATACGCAGTATTTT	CASSLDRGQGDTQYF
.	.	TRBV5-1	TRBJ1-1	TGCGCCAGCAGCCCAGGACCTGATACTGAAGCTTTCTTT	CASSPGPDTEAFF
few	.	TRBV28	TRBJ1-5	TGTGCCAGGGCGGGCAGGGGAGGTTCCGTTGACAATCAGCCCCAGCATTTT	CARAGRGGSVDNQPQHF
few	TRBD1	TRBV28	TRBJ2-7	TGTGCCAGCAGTTACCACGACAGGGGGTACGAGCAGTACTTC	CASSYHDRGYEQYF
few	.	TRBV9	TRBJ1-1	TGTGCCAGCAGCGTAGAACGGAACACTGAAGCTTTCTTT	CASSVERNTEAFF
.	TRBD2	TRBV23-1	TRBJ2-1	TGCGCCAGCAGTCAGAGGACTAGCGGTTCCTACAATGAGCAGTTCTTC	CASSQRTSGSYNEQFF
once	.	TRBV20-1	TRBJ2-7	TGCAGTGCTAGTCGGGGGGAGCAGTACTTC	CSASRGEQYF
.	TRBD1	TRBV18	TRBJ1-2	TGTGCCAGCTCACCACCGGGACAGGTCTTCCCTGGCTACACCTTC	CASSPPGQVFPGYTF
once	.	TRBV3-1/TRBV3-2	TRBJ2-3	TGTGCCAGCAGCTATCCCGGGACGGAGCGAGCTAGCACAGATACGCAGTATTTT	CASSYPGTERASTDTQYF